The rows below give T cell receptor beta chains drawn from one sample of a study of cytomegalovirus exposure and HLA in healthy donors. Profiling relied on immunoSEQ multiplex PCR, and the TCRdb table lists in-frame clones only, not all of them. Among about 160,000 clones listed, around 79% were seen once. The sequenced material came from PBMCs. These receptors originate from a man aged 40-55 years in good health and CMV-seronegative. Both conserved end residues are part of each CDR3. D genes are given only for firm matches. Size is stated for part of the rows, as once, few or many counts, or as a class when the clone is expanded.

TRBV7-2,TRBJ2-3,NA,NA,TGTGCCAGCAGTCCCGGGGGACCTAGCACAGATACGCAGTATTTT,CASSPGGPSTDTQYF
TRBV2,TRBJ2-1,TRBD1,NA,TGTGCCAGCAGCGACAGGGCGGCGAATGAGCAGTTCTTC,CASSDRAANEQFF
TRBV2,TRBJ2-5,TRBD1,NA,TGTGCCAGCACGGAGGACAGGGGAGGCCAAGAGACCCAGTACTTC,CASTEDRGGQETQYF
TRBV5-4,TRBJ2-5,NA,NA,TGTGCCAGCAGCGGAGGCCGGGACTCACTGGGGGAGACCCAGTACTTC,CASSGGRDSLGETQYF
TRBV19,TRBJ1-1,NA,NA,TGTGCCAGTAGTATAGATCCCGAGGGTTCTGAAGCTTTCTTT,CASSIDPEGSEAFF
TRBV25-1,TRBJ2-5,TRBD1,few,TGTGCCAGCAGTGGAAAGGACAGGCCCGAAGAGACCCAGTACTTC,CASSGKDRPEETQYF
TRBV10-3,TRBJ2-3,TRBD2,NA,TGTGCCACGCGGACTAGCGGGATGACAGATACGCAGTATTTT,CATRTSGMTDTQYF
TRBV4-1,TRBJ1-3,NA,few,TGCGCCAGCAGCCAAGATATCGCGGGCCGAGGGAACACCATATATTTT,CASSQDIAGRGNTIYF
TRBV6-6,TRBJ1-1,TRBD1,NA,TGTGCCAGCAGAGGAGGACAGGGGAACACTGAAGCTTTCTTT,CASRGGQGNTEAFF
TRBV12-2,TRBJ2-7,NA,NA,TGTGCAAGTCGCATCCCGGGACTAGCGGGAGTTTCAGACGAGCAGTACTTC,CASRIPGLAGVSDEQYF
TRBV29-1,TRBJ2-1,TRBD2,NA,TGCAGCGTTAATCTATTCGGACTAGCTTCGACGGCCGAGCAGTTCTTC,CSVNLFGLASTAEQFF
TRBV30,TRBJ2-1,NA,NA,TGTGCCTGGAGTGTATTGGGGCGAGGTGAGCAGTTCTTC,CAWSVLGRGEQFF
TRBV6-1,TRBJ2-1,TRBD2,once,TGTGCCAGCAGTGAAGGCACTAGCGGGACAAGGGAGCAGTTCTTC,CASSEGTSGTREQFF
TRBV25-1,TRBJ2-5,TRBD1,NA,TGTGCCAGCAGCAGGAGGGCAGGGGGCCGGGAAGAGACCCAGTACTTC,CASSRRAGGREETQYF
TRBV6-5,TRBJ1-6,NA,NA,TGTGCCACCTCAAGGGGGGGCCTGGGGAATTCACCCCTCCACTTT,CATSRGGLGNSPLHF
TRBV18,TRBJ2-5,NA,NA,TGTGCCAGCTCACCCGCCGGGATTCAAGAGACCCAGTACTTC,CASSPAGIQETQYF
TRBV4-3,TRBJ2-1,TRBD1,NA,TGCGCCAGCAGCCAAGATCTAAACAGGGGAACCTACAATGAGCAGTTCTTC,CASSQDLNRGTYNEQFF
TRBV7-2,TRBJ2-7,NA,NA,TGTGCCAGCAGCCCCGGGGGGCGGTCCGGCTACGAGCAGTACTTC,CASSPGGRSGYEQYF
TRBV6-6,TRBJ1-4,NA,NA,TGTGCCACCACCCCGCAGGGGTCTAATGAAAAACTGTTTTTT,CATTPQGSNEKLFF
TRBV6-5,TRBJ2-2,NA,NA,TGTGCCAGCAGACCCCCCGGTATAGGCGGCGGGGAGCTGTTTTTT,CASRPPGIGGGELFF